Presented here are 5 T cell receptor beta chains from one specimen sequenced in a study of blood T cell repertoires in COVID-19. Produced via immunoSEQ multiplex PCR; TCRdb's table is partial and in-frame only. In the table there are roughly 280,000 clones, approximately 80% of which are singletons. The sequenced material came from peripheral blood. The receptors originated from a man in his 60s with acute or convalescent COVID-19.

The rearrangement links TRBV28 to TRBJ2-5; D is perhaps TRBD2 (6 bases). The CDR3 runs 17 residues. Germline loops: CDR1 MDHEN, CDR2 SYDVKM. V gave up 2 bases and J gave up 1 base, with 17 bases separating them. The CDR3 is CASSLAGPGKIQETQYF. The DNA of the CDR3 is TGTGCCAGCAGTTTAGCGGGGCCAGGGAAAATCCAAGAGACCCAGTACTTC.

This clone was recorded a few times. The V call is TRBV6-5, the J call TRBJ1-5; 8 bases are shared with TRBD1. Germline CDR1 and CDR2: MNHEY and SVGAGI. The CDR3 covers 15 residues. Trimming removed 6 bases from V and 3 bases from J; junction bases left unmatched: 7. CDR3 in amino acids: CASSPGTGDNQPQHF. The CDR3, as DNA: TGTGCCAGCAGCCCAGGGACAGGCGACAATCAGCCCCAGCATTTT.

V usage is TRBV14 and J usage is TRBJ2-7; D might be TRBD1 (5 bases). The CDR3 has 16 residues. CDR1 is SGHDN and CDR2 is FVKESK in the germline V gene. Deletions cut 3 bases from V and 2 bases from J, with 17 bases between. CDR3 amino acids: CASSHSTGPATYEQYF. The CDR3, as DNA: TGTGCCAGCAGCCATTCTACAGGACCCGCGACCTACGAGCAGTACTTC.

The V gene is TRBV11-1, the J gene TRBJ2-3, with D possibly matching TRBD2 (5 bases). V was pared by 7 bases and J by 2 bases, with 13 bases between. Germline-derived CDR1 and CDR2 are SGHAT and FQDESV (reference sequence). This CDR3 region has 14 residues. CDR3 amino acids: CASTPEAHTDTQYF. DNA of the CDR3: TGTGCCAGCACCCCGGAGGCCCACACAGATACGCAGTATTTT.

This clone appeared a few times. The genes are TRBV6-4 and TRBJ2-1; 7 nucleotides line up with TRBD2. Trimming at V came to 0 bases and at J to 7 bases, leaving 6 bases not matched to a gene. Germline lookup yields CDR1 MRHNA and CDR2 SNTAGT. The CDR3 has 15 amino acids. The CDR3 region has the DNA TGTGCCAGCAGTGACTCGTCTGGCGGGAGTAATGAGCAGTTCTTC. This encodes CASSDSSGGSNEQFF.